This TCR beta chain was profiled in a study of T cell repertoires in cytomegalovirus infection. This clonotype has at least ten counts. Its specificity is unknown. TCRdb re-analysed the reads in MiXCR, keeping a single row per CDR3 protein. The sample holds about 55,000 distinct CDR3 sequences, over 15% seen once. The study, taken as a whole, reports: The cumulative frequency of public TCR beta families identified carriers of CMV plus the relevant HLA. Dominant in the ex vivo response were TCR beta clonotypes restricted by HLA-C and specific for CMV.

The clonotype comes from a human donor in good health (CMV status not recorded). Some clones in this sample may be carry-over from other donors' samples. The specimen was CD8+ T cells from cultured PBMCs, collected from culture after CMV antigen stimulation.

The CDR3 DNA sequence: TGTGCCAGCAGCTCCCAAAGACAGGGGATGCCAAAGCAGTATTTT. Translating gives CASSSQRQGMPKQYF. This chain links TRBV7-6 with TRBJ2-3, with TRBD1 matching 8 bases. The germline gives CDR1 SGHVS, CDR2 FNYEAQ. The CDR3 contains 15 residues. V was pared by 4 bases and J by 11 bases, with 14 bases of the junction left unmatched.